These T cell receptor beta chains were read from a single sample in a study of blood T cell repertoires in COVID-19. Libraries were prepared by immunoSEQ multiplex PCR; TCRdb keeps only in-frame clonotypes and omits some of them. The data contain about 83,000 clones, roughly 85% of them singletons. Sequences were obtained from peripheral blood. The receptors derive from a human donor in a cohort sampled during active COVID-19. CDR3s include the opening cysteine and the closing phenylalanine or tryptophan. Fields, in order: CDR3 length, D gene, V gene, clone size, J gene, CDR3 protein, CDR3 DNA. D genes are given only for firm matches. Size is omitted from some rows. Given values are once, few, many or a class for expanded clones.

cdr3_length: 15; d_call: TRBD2; v_call: TRBV9; clone_size: .; j_call: TRBJ2-5; cdr3_aa: CASSVAGGREETQYF; cdr3_nt: TGTGCCAGCAGCGTAGCGGGCGGGAGGGAAGAGACCCAGTACTTC
cdr3_length: 15; d_call: .; v_call: TRBV7-2; clone_size: .; j_call: TRBJ2-1; cdr3_aa: CASSLDQGKGNEQFF; cdr3_nt: TGTGCCAGCAGCTTAGACCAGGGCAAAGGCAATGAGCAGTTCTTC
cdr3_length: 17; d_call: .; v_call: TRBV18; clone_size: .; j_call: TRBJ2-7; cdr3_aa: CASSPPSGGKNSYEQYF; cdr3_nt: TGTGCCAGCTCACCACCGTCCGGCGGGAAGAACTCCTACGAGCAGTACTTC
cdr3_length: 13; d_call: .; v_call: TRBV5-1; clone_size: few; j_call: TRBJ2-5; cdr3_aa: CASFGSAEETQYF; cdr3_nt: TGCGCCAGCTTCGGGAGCGCTGAAGAGACCCAGTACTTC
cdr3_length: 13; d_call: TRBD2; v_call: TRBV19; clone_size: .; j_call: TRBJ2-7; cdr3_aa: CASSMFASGEQYF; cdr3_nt: TGTGCCAGTAGTATGTTTGCTAGCGGAGAGCAGTACTTC
cdr3_length: 17; d_call: .; v_call: TRBV3-1/TRBV3-2; clone_size: .; j_call: TRBJ1-5; cdr3_aa: CASSQEKGWGHNQPQHF; cdr3_nt: TGTGCCAGCAGCCAAGAAAAAGGGTGGGGCCATAATCAGCCCCAGCATTTT
cdr3_length: 16; d_call: TRBD2; v_call: TRBV29-1; clone_size: .; j_call: TRBJ2-1; cdr3_aa: CSVEDLLAGGSNEQFF; cdr3_nt: TGCAGCGTTGAAGATCTACTAGCGGGAGGATCCAATGAGCAGTTCTTC
cdr3_length: 19; d_call: TRBD2; v_call: TRBV6-2/TRBV6-3; clone_size: once; j_call: TRBJ2-1; cdr3_aa: CASSVDRNLLAGGLNEQFF; cdr3_nt: TGTGCCAGCAGCGTGGACAGGAACCTACTAGCGGGGGGCCTCAATGAGCAGTTCTTC
cdr3_length: 14; d_call: TRBD1; v_call: TRBV30; clone_size: .; j_call: TRBJ2-5; cdr3_aa: CAWSSQGARETQYF; cdr3_nt: TGTGCCTGGAGTTCGCAGGGGGCCCGGGAGACCCAGTACTTC
cdr3_length: 11; d_call: .; v_call: TRBV27; clone_size: once; j_call: TRBJ2-2; cdr3_aa: CASFRSGELFF; cdr3_nt: TGTGCCAGCTTTCGTTCCGGGGAGCTGTTTTTT
cdr3_length: 15; d_call: TRBD2; v_call: TRBV19; clone_size: .; j_call: TRBJ2-1; cdr3_aa: CASSISTSGKYHQFF; cdr3_nt: TGTGCCAGTAGTATCTCGACTAGCGGGAAATATCACCAGTTCTTC
cdr3_length: 14; d_call: TRBD1; v_call: TRBV5-1; clone_size: few; j_call: TRBJ1-6; cdr3_aa: CASSWTGDNSPLHF; cdr3_nt: TGCGCCAGCAGCTGGACAGGTGATAATTCACCCCTCCACTTT
cdr3_length: 15; d_call: TRBD1; v_call: TRBV28; clone_size: .; j_call: TRBJ1-4; cdr3_aa: CASSAPRGRGEKLFF; cdr3_nt: TGTGCCAGCAGTGCCCCGAGGGGGCGGGGTGAAAAACTGTTTTTT
cdr3_length: 15; d_call: TRBD1; v_call: TRBV19; clone_size: .; j_call: TRBJ2-5; cdr3_aa: CASSSRDRGPETQYF; cdr3_nt: TGTGCCAGTAGTTCGCGAGACAGGGGGCCGGAGACCCAGTACTTC
cdr3_length: 13; d_call: TRBD2; v_call: TRBV10-3; clone_size: once; j_call: TRBJ2-3; cdr3_aa: CAILLAGADTQYF; cdr3_nt: TGTGCCATCCTTTTAGCGGGAGCAGATACGCAGTATTTT
cdr3_length: 16; d_call: .; v_call: TRBV18; clone_size: .; j_call: TRBJ2-1; cdr3_aa: CASSPVGAASYNEQFF; cdr3_nt: TGTGCCAGCTCACCAGTTGGTGCGGCATCCTACAATGAGCAGTTCTTC
cdr3_length: 14; d_call: .; v_call: TRBV4-1; clone_size: few; j_call: TRBJ1-5; cdr3_aa: CASSRSGANQPQHF; cdr3_nt: TGCGCCAGCAGCAGAAGCGGGGCCAATCAGCCCCAGCATTTT
cdr3_length: 15; d_call: TRBD2; v_call: TRBV6-2/TRBV6-3; clone_size: .; j_call: TRBJ2-3; cdr3_aa: CASSPTSGSTDTQYF; cdr3_nt: TGTGCCAGCAGTCCGACTAGCGGGAGCACAGATACGCAGTATTTT
cdr3_length: 13; d_call: .; v_call: TRBV19; clone_size: .; j_call: TRBJ1-2; cdr3_aa: CASSITQGSGYTF; cdr3_nt: TGTGCCAGTAGTATAACCCAGGGATCCGGCTACACCTTC
cdr3_length: 13; d_call: .; v_call: TRBV9; clone_size: .; j_call: TRBJ2-5; cdr3_aa: CASSVTARETQYF; cdr3_nt: TGTGCCAGCAGCGTAACAGCAAGGGAGACCCAGTACTTC
cdr3_length: 14; d_call: .; v_call: TRBV4-2; clone_size: .; j_call: TRBJ2-3; cdr3_aa: CASSQRQGTDTQYF; cdr3_nt: TGTGCCAGCAGTCAAAGACAGGGCACAGATACGCAGTATTTT
cdr3_length: 16; d_call: TRBD2; v_call: TRBV4-2; clone_size: .; j_call: TRBJ2-1; cdr3_aa: CASSHLSGTTYNEQFF; cdr3_nt: TGTGCCAGCAGCCATCTTAGCGGGACTACCTACAATGAGCAGTTCTTC
cdr3_length: 18; d_call: TRBD1; v_call: TRBV4-1; clone_size: few; j_call: TRBJ2-2; cdr3_aa: CASSQDRRDRSHTGELFF; cdr3_nt: TGCGCCAGCAGCCAAGACCGCCGGGACAGGTCGCATACCGGGGAGCTGTTTTTT
cdr3_length: 15; d_call: TRBD1; v_call: TRBV6-5; clone_size: .; j_call: TRBJ1-1; cdr3_aa: CASSYARQGSTEAFF; cdr3_nt: TGTGCCAGCAGTTACGCTAGACAGGGAAGCACTGAAGCTTTCTTT
cdr3_length: 16; d_call: TRBD1; v_call: TRBV19; clone_size: few; j_call: TRBJ1-2; cdr3_aa: CASTHGEERGLFGYTF; cdr3_nt: TGTGCCAGTACCCATGGGGAAGAGAGGGGGCTGTTCGGCTACACCTTC
cdr3_length: 12; d_call: .; v_call: TRBV3-1/TRBV3-2; clone_size: .; j_call: TRBJ1-2; cdr3_aa: CASSQGAAGYTF; cdr3_nt: TGTGCCAGCAGCCAGGGTGCGGCTGGCTACACCTTC
cdr3_length: 16; d_call: TRBD2; v_call: TRBV28; clone_size: .; j_call: TRBJ2-7; cdr3_aa: CASSLHLAGGPYEQYF; cdr3_nt: TGTGCCAGCAGTTTGCATCTAGCGGGAGGGCCATACGAGCAGTACTTC
cdr3_length: 13; d_call: TRBD1; v_call: TRBV28; clone_size: .; j_call: TRBJ1-4; cdr3_aa: CASTDRVNEKLFF; cdr3_nt: TGTGCCAGTACGGACAGGGTAAATGAAAAACTGTTTTTT
cdr3_length: 15; d_call: TRBD1; v_call: TRBV10-3; clone_size: .; j_call: TRBJ2-7; cdr3_aa: CAISESGQGSLKQYF; cdr3_nt: TGTGCCATCAGTGAGTCAGGACAGGGGAGCCTCAAGCAGTACTTC
cdr3_length: 16; d_call: TRBD2; v_call: TRBV28; clone_size: .; j_call: TRBJ2-7; cdr3_aa: CASSFFGLAGSWEQYF; cdr3_nt: TGTGCCAGCAGTTTCTTTGGACTAGCGGGGTCCTGGGAGCAGTACTTC
cdr3_length: 12; d_call: .; v_call: TRBV29-1; clone_size: once; j_call: TRBJ2-7; cdr3_aa: CSVAGQGYEQYF; cdr3_nt: TGCAGCGTTGCGGGTCAGGGCTACGAGCAGTACTTC
cdr3_length: 15; d_call: .; v_call: TRBV7-2; clone_size: .; j_call: TRBJ2-1; cdr3_aa: CASSLAGGTYNEQFF; cdr3_nt: TGTGCCAGCAGCTTAGCGGGAGGCACCTACAATGAGCAGTTCTTC
cdr3_length: 15; d_call: .; v_call: TRBV15; clone_size: once; j_call: TRBJ1-2; cdr3_aa: CATSQAFGGSYGYTF; cdr3_nt: TGTGCCACCAGCCAGGCTTTTGGCGGGAGCTATGGCTACACCTTC
cdr3_length: 11; d_call: .; v_call: TRBV27; clone_size: few; j_call: TRBJ2-1; cdr3_aa: CASGAGYEQFF; cdr3_nt: TGTGCCAGCGGGGCAGGCTATGAGCAGTTCTTC
cdr3_length: 14; d_call: .; v_call: TRBV5-1; clone_size: .; j_call: TRBJ2-1; cdr3_aa: CASSLITVANEQFF; cdr3_nt: TGCGCCAGCAGCCTAATCACGGTCGCCAATGAGCAGTTCTTC
cdr3_length: 16; d_call: .; v_call: TRBV9; clone_size: .; j_call: TRBJ1-2; cdr3_aa: CASSQSGTRRMEAYTF; cdr3_nt: TGTGCCAGCAGCCAATCTGGGACAAGGAGGATGGAGGCCTACACCTTC
cdr3_length: 13; d_call: .; v_call: TRBV2; clone_size: .; j_call: TRBJ1-4; cdr3_aa: CASSDSWSEKLFF; cdr3_nt: TGTGCCAGCAGTGATTCTTGGAGTGAAAAACTGTTTTTT
cdr3_length: 13; d_call: .; v_call: TRBV7-2; clone_size: .; j_call: TRBJ2-7; cdr3_aa: CASSSHRAYEQYF; cdr3_nt: TGTGCCAGCAGCTCCCACAGAGCCTACGAGCAGTACTTC
cdr3_length: 12; d_call: .; v_call: TRBV19; clone_size: .; j_call: TRBJ1-6; cdr3_aa: CATSRGFSPLHF; cdr3_nt: TGTGCCACCTCGAGAGGTTTCTCACCCCTCCACTTT
cdr3_length: 16; d_call: TRBD1; v_call: TRBV28; clone_size: .; j_call: TRBJ1-5; cdr3_aa: CASSLTQGGFSQPQHF; cdr3_nt: TGTGCCAGCAGTTTAACCCAGGGGGGCTTTAGTCAGCCCCAGCATTTT
cdr3_length: 14; d_call: .; v_call: TRBV24-1; clone_size: .; j_call: TRBJ2-1; cdr3_aa: CATSDRGLYNEQFF; cdr3_nt: TGTGCCACCAGTGATCGGGGACTGTACAATGAGCAGTTCTTC
cdr3_length: 13; d_call: .; v_call: TRBV12-3/TRBV12-4; clone_size: .; j_call: TRBJ1-4; cdr3_aa: CASSLNTPREQFF; cdr3_nt: TGTGCCAGCAGTTTAAATACCCCCCGGGAGCAGTTTTTT
cdr3_length: 13; d_call: TRBD1; v_call: TRBV5-1; clone_size: .; j_call: TRBJ2-1; cdr3_aa: CASSPGQGNEQFF; cdr3_nt: TGCGCCAGCAGCCCGGGACAGGGCAATGAGCAGTTCTTC
cdr3_length: 13; d_call: TRBD1; v_call: TRBV28; clone_size: .; j_call: TRBJ1-5; cdr3_aa: CASRDRGNQPQHF; cdr3_nt: TGTGCCAGCAGGGACAGGGGCAATCAGCCCCAGCATTTT
cdr3_length: 11; d_call: .; v_call: TRBV2; clone_size: once; j_call: TRBJ2-7; cdr3_aa: CASGPDSEQYF; cdr3_nt: TGTGCCAGCGGACCGGACAGCGAGCAGTACTTC
cdr3_length: 14; d_call: TRBD2; v_call: TRBV24-1; clone_size: .; j_call: TRBJ2-1; cdr3_aa: CATGTSVPYNEQFF; cdr3_nt: TGTGCCACCGGGACTAGCGTCCCCTACAATGAGCAGTTCTTC
cdr3_length: 14; d_call: TRBD1; v_call: TRBV18; clone_size: .; j_call: TRBJ1-1; cdr3_aa: CASSLPSLTGEAFF; cdr3_nt: TGTGCCAGCTCACTACCCTCCCTGACAGGGGAAGCTTTCTTT
cdr3_length: 14; d_call: .; v_call: TRBV19; clone_size: once; j_call: TRBJ2-7; cdr3_aa: CASSKKTRFHEQYF; cdr3_nt: TGTGCCAGTAGTAAAAAGACGAGGTTTCACGAGCAGTACTTC
cdr3_length: 18; d_call: TRBD1; v_call: TRBV5-8; clone_size: .; j_call: TRBJ1-5; cdr3_aa: CASSLALRDRGSNQPQHF; cdr3_nt: TGTGCCAGCAGCTTGGCCCTAAGGGACAGGGGGTCCAATCAGCCCCAGCATTTT
cdr3_length: 14; d_call: .; v_call: TRBV2; clone_size: once; j_call: TRBJ1-2; cdr3_aa: CASREGSSNYGYTF; cdr3_nt: TGTGCCAGCAGAGAAGGGAGTTCTAACTATGGCTACACCTTC
cdr3_length: 14; d_call: .; v_call: TRBV7-2; clone_size: .; j_call: TRBJ2-7; cdr3_aa: CASSERLVNYEQYF; cdr3_nt: TGTGCCAGCAGCGAGCGACTAGTCAACTACGAGCAGTACTTC
cdr3_length: 15; d_call: .; v_call: TRBV19; clone_size: few; j_call: TRBJ2-3; cdr3_aa: CASSPQRDQGDTQYF; cdr3_nt: TGTGCCAGTAGTCCCCAGCGGGATCAGGGGGATACGCAGTATTTT
cdr3_length: 15; d_call: .; v_call: TRBV9; clone_size: .; j_call: TRBJ2-7; cdr3_aa: CASSVAATSNYEQYF; cdr3_nt: TGTGCCAGCAGCGTCGCGGCGACCTCGAATTACGAGCAGTACTTC
cdr3_length: 12; d_call: .; v_call: TRBV6-5; clone_size: once; j_call: TRBJ2-1; cdr3_aa: CASSTGNNEQFF; cdr3_nt: TGTGCCAGCAGCACGGGGAACAATGAGCAGTTCTTC
cdr3_length: 15; d_call: TRBD1; v_call: TRBV7-3; clone_size: once; j_call: TRBJ2-2; cdr3_aa: CASSPQGQGTGELFF; cdr3_nt: TGTGCCAGCAGCCCTCAAGGACAGGGCACCGGGGAGCTGTTTTTT
cdr3_length: 17; d_call: TRBD2; v_call: TRBV4-2; clone_size: .; j_call: TRBJ2-3; cdr3_aa: CASSQDLLAGTPDTQYF; cdr3_nt: TGTGCCAGCAGCCAAGACCTACTAGCGGGGACCCCGGATACGCAGTATTTT
cdr3_length: 15; d_call: TRBD2; v_call: TRBV6-2/TRBV6-3; clone_size: .; j_call: TRBJ2-1; cdr3_aa: CASSLLGGSYNEQFF; cdr3_nt: TGTGCCAGCAGTTTGTTGGGGGGGTCATACAATGAGCAGTTCTTC
cdr3_length: 15; d_call: TRBD1; v_call: TRBV6-5; clone_size: .; j_call: TRBJ2-7; cdr3_aa: CASRRDSLSPYEQYF; cdr3_nt: TGTGCCAGCAGGAGGGACAGCCTTTCACCCTACGAGCAGTACTTC
cdr3_length: 12; d_call: .; v_call: TRBV2; clone_size: .; j_call: TRBJ2-7; cdr3_aa: CAGGQLSYEQYF; cdr3_nt: TGTGCCGGAGGGCAACTCTCCTACGAGCAGTACTTC
cdr3_length: 14; d_call: .; v_call: TRBV7-8; clone_size: once; j_call: TRBJ2-2; cdr3_aa: CAGKTGAVTGELFF; cdr3_nt: TGTGCCGGCAAGACGGGAGCTGTCACCGGGGAGCTGTTTTTT